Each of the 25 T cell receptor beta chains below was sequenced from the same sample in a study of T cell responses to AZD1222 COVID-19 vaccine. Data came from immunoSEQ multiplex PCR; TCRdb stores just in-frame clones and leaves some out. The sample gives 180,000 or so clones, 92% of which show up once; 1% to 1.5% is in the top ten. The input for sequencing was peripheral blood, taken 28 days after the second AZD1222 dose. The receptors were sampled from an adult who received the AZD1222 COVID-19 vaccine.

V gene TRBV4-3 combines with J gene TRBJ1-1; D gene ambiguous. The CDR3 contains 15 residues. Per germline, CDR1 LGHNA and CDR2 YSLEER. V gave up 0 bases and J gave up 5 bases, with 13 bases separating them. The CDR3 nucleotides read TGCGCCAGCAGCCAAGAACGCGGGGTTCGAACTGAAGCTTTCTTT. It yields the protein CASSQERGVRTEAFF.

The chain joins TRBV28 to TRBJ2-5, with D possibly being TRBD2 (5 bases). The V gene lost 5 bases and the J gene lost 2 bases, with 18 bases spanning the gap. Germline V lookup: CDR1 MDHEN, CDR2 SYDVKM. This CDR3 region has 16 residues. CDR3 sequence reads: CASSLLELARQETQYF. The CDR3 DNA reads TGTGCCAGCAGTCTCCTCGAGTTAGCGAGACAAGAGACCCAGTACTTC.

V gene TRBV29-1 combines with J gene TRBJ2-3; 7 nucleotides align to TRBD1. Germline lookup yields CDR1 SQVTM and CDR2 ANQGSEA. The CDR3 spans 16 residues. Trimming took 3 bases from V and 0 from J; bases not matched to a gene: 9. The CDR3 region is CSVEDRLTSSTDTQYF. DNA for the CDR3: TGCAGCGTTGAGGACAGGCTTACATCTAGCACAGATACGCAGTATTTT.

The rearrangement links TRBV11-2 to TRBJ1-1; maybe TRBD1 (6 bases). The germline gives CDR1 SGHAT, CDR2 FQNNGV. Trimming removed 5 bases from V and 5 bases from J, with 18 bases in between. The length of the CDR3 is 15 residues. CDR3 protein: CASSPIKGGKTEAFF. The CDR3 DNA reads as TGTGCCAGCAGCCCCATAAAGGGGGGGAAGACTGAAGCTTTCTTT.

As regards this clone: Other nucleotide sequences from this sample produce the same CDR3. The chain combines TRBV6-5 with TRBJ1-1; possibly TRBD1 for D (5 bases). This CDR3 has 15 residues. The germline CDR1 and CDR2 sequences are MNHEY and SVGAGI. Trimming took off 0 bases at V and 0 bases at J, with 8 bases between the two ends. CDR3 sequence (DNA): TGTGCCAGCAGTTACTCGGGGGTGGTGAACACTGAAGCTTTCTTT. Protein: CASSYSGVVNTEAFF.

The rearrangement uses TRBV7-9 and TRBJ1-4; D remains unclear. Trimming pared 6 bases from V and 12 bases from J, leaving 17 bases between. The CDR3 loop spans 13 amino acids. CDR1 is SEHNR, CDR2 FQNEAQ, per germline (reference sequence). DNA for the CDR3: TGTGCCAGCAGTCCCCGGCCCCAGGTGGAACTGTTTTTT. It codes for CASSPRPQVELFF.

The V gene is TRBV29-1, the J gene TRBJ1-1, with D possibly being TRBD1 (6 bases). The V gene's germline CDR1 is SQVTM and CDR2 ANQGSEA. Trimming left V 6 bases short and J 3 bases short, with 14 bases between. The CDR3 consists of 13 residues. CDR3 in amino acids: CSVLGGAHTEAFF. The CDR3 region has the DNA TGCAGCGTACTAGGGGGAGCCCACACTGAAGCTTTCTTT.

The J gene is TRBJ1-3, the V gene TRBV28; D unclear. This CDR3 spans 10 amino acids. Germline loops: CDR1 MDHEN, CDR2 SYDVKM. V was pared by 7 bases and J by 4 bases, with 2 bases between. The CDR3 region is CASTGNTIYF. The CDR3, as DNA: TGTGCCAGCACGGGAAACACCATATATTTT.

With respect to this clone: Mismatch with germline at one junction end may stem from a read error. The CDR3 nucleotides read TGTGCCAGCAGTCCTCCCAAGCAGGGGGCTTTTTCCTTCGAGCAGTACTTC. Translating gives CASSPPKQGAFSFEQYF. The chain combines TRBV28 with TRBJ2-7, with 8 bases lining up with TRBD1. From germline, CDR1 is MDHEN and CDR2 SYDVKM. CDR3 size: 17 residues.

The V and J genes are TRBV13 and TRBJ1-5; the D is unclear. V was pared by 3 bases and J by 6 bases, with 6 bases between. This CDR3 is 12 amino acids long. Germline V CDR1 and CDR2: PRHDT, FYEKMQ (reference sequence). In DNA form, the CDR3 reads TGTGCCAGCAGCTTGGGTGCTCAGCCCCAGCATTTT. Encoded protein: CASSLGAQPQHF.

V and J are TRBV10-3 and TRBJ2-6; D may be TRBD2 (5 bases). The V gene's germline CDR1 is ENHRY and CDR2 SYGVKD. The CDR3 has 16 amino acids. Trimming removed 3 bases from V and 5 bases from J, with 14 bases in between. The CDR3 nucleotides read TGTGCCATCAGTGAACTGGGAGAGATTAGGGCCAACGTCCTGACTTTC. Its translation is CAISELGEIRANVLTF.

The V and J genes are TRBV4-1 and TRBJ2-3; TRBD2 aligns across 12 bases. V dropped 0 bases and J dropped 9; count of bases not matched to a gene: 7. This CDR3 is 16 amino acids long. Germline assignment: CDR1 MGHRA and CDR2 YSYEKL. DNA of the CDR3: TGCGCCAGCAGCCAAGAACTAGCGGGAGGAGGTGGGACGCAGTATTTT. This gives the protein CASSQELAGGGGTQYF.

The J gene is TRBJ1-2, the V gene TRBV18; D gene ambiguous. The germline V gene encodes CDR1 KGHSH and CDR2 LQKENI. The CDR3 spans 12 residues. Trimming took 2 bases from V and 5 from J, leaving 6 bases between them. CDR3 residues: CASSPTEYGYTF. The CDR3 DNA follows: TGTGCCAGCTCACCAACGGAATATGGCTACACCTTC.

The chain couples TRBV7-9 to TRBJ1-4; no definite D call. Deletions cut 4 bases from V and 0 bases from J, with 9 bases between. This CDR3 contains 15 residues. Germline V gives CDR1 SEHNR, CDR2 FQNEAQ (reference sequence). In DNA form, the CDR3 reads TGTGCCAGCAGCTCGGGGTTAGCAACTAATGAAAAACTGTTTTTT. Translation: CASSSGLATNEKLFF.

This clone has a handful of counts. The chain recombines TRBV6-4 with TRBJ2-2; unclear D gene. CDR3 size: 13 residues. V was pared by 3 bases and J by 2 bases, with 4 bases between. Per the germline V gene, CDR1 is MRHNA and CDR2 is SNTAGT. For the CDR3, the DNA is TGTGCCAGCAGTGAAGCTAACACCGGGGAGCTGTTTTTT. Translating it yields CASSEANTGELFF.

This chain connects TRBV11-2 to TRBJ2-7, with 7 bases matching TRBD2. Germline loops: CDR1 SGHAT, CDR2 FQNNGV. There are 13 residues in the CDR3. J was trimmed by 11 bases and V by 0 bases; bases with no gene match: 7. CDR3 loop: CASSLDLAVPEYF. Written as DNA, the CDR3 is TGTGCCAGCAGCTTAGATCTAGCGGTTCCGGAGTACTTC.

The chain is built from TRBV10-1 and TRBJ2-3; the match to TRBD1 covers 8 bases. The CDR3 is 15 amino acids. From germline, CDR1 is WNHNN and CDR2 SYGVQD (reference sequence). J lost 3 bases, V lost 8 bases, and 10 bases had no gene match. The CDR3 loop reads CASGPGQARTDTQYF. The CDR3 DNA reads TGCGCCAGCGGCCCGGGACAGGCTCGGACAGATACGCAGTATTTT.

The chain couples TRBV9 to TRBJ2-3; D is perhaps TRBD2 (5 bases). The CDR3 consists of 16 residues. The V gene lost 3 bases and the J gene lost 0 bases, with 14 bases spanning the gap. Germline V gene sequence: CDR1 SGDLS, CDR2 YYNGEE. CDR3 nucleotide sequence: TGTGCCAGCAGCGACTCCCGGGGAGCGAGCACAGATACGCAGTATTTT. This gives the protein CASSDSRGASTDTQYF.

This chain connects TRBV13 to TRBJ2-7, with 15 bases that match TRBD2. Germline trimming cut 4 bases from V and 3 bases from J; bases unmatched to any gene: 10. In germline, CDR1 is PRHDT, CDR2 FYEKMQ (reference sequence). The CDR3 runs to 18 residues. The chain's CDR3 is CASSWGLAGGPSRYEQYF. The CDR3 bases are TGTGCCAGCAGCTGGGGACTAGCGGGGGGCCCCTCCCGCTACGAGCAGTACTTC.

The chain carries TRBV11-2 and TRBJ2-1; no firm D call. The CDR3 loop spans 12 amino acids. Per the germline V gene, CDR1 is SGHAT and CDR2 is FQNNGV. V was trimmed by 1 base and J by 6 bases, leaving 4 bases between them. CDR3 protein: CASSLVGNEQFF. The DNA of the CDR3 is TGTGCCAGCAGCTTAGTGGGCAATGAGCAGTTCTTC.

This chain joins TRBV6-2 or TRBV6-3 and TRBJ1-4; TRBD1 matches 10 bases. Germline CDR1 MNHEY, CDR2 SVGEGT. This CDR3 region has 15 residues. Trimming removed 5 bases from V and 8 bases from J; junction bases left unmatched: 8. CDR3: CASSHRDRGGEKLFF. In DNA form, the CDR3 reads TGTGCCAGCAGTCACCGGGACAGGGGAGGCGAAAAACTGTTTTTT.

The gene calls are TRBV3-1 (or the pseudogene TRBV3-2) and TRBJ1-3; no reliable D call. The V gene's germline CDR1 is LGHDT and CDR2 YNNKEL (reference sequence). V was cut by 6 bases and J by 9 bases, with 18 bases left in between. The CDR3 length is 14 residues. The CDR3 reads CASSPLPGESTIYF. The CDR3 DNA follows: TGTGCCAGCAGTCCCTTGCCCGGGGAGAGCACCATATATTTT.

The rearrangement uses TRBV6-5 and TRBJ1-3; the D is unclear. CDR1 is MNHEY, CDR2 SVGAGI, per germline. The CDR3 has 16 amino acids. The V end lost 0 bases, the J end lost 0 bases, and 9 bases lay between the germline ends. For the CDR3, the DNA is TGTGCCAGCAGTTACTCTAGCAGCGGCTCTGGAAACACCATATATTTT. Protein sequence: CASSYSSSGSGNTIYF.

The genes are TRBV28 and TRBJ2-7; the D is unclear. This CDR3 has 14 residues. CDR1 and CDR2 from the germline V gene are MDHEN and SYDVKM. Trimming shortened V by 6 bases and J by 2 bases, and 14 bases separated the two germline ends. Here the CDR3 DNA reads TGTGCCAGCAGCGCCGCAGACATAACCTACGAGCAGTACTTC. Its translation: CASSAADITYEQYF. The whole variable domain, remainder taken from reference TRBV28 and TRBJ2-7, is DVKVTQSSRYLVKRTGEKVFLECVQDMDHENMFWYRQDPGLGLRLIYFSYDVKMKEKGDIPEGYSVSREKKERFSLILESASTNQTSMYLCASSAADITYEQYFGPGTRLTVT.

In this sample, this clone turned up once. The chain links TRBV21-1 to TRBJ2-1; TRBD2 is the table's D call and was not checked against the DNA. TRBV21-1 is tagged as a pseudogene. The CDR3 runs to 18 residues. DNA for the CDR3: TGTGCCAGCAGCAAAGCGCCTGCGGCGGGAGGGTCGGACAATGAGCAGTTCTTC. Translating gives CASSKAPAAGGSDNEQFF.